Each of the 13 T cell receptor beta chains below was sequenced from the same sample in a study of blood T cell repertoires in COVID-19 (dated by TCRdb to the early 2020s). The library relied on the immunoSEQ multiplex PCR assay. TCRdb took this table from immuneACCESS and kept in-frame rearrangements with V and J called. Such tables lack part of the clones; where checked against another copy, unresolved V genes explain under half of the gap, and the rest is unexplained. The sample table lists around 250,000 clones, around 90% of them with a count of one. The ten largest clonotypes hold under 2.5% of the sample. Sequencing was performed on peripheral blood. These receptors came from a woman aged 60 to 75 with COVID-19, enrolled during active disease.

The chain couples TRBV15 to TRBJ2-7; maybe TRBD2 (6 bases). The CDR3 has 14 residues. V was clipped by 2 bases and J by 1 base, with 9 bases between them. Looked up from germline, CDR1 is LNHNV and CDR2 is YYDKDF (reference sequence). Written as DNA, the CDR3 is TGTGCCACCAGCAGACTGGGACTGTCCTACGAGCAGTACTTC. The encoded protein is CATSRLGLSYEQYF.

Written as DNA, the CDR3 is TGTGCCAGCAGTTTCACCGGGACAGGCTACACCTTC. Translated, it gives CASSFTGTGYTF. The V gene is TRBV27, the J gene TRBJ1-2; weak D call: TRBD1 (6 bases). This CDR3 has 12 residues. Germline V lookup: CDR1 MNHEY, CDR2 SMNVEV (reference sequence). V gave up 3 bases and J gave up 8 bases, with 10 bases separating them.

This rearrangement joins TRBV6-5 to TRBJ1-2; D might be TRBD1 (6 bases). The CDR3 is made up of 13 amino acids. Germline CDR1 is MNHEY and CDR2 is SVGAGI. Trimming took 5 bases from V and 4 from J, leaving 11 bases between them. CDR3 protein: CASSTGSGYGYTF. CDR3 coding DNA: TGTGCCAGCAGTACAGGGTCCGGCTATGGCTACACCTTC.

The CDR3 here is CASSPGQYNSYEQYF. The CDR3 DNA follows: TGTGCCAGCTCACCCGGACAGTATAACTCCTACGAGCAGTACTTC. The chain has TRBV18 and TRBJ2-7, with a tentative D call TRBD1 (6 bases). The ends were cut back, 3 bases at V and 0 bases at J, with 12 bases in the middle. CDR3 length: 15 residues. Germline CDR1 is KGHSH and CDR2 is LQKENI.

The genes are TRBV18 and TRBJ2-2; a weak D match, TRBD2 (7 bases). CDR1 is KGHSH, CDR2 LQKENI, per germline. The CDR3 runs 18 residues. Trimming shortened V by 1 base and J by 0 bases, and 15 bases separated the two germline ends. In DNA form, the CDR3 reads TGTGCCAGCTCACCACAGGTGGGGGGGCTGGCGAACACCGGGGAGCTGTTTTTT. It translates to CASSPQVGGLANTGELFF.

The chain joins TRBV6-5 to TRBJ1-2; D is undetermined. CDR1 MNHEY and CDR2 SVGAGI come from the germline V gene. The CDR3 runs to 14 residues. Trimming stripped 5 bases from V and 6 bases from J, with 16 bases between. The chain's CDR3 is CASSTTPPGDGYTF. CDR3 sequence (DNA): TGTGCCAGCAGTACAACACCTCCCGGGGATGGCTACACCTTC.

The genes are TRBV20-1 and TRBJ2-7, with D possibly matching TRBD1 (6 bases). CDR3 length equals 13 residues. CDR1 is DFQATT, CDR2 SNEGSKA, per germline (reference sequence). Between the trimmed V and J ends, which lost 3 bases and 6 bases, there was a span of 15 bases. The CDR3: CSASWQGYGEQYF. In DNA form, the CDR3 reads TGCAGTGCTAGTTGGCAGGGGTACGGCGAGCAGTACTTC.

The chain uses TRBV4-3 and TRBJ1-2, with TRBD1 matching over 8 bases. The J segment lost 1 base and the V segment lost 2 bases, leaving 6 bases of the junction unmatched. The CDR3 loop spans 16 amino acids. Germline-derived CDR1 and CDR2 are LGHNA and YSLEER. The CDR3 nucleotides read TGCGCCAGCAGCCAACTCTCGGGACAGGTTAACTATGGCTACACCTTC. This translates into CASSQLSGQVNYGYTF.

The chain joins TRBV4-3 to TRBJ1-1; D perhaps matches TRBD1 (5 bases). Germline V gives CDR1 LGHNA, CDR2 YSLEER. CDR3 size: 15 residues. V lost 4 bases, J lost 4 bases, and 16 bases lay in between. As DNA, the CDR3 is TGCGCCAGCAGCCGTATGAGGGCGGGGGGCACTGAAGCTTTCTTT. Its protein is CASSRMRAGGTEAFF.

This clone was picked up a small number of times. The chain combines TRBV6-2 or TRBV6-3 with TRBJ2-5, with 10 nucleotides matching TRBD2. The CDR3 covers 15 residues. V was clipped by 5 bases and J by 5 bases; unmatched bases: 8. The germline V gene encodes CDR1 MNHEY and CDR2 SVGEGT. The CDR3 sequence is CASSVSGGAVETQYF. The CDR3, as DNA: TGTGCCAGCAGTGTAAGCGGGGGGGCCGTCGAGACCCAGTACTTC.

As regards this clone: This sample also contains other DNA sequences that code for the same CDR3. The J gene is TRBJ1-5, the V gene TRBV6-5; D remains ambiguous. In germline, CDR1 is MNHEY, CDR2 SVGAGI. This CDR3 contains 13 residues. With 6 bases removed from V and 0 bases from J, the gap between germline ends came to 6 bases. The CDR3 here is CASSRNSNQPQHF. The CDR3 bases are TGTGCCAGCAGCCGTAATAGCAATCAGCCCCAGCATTTT.

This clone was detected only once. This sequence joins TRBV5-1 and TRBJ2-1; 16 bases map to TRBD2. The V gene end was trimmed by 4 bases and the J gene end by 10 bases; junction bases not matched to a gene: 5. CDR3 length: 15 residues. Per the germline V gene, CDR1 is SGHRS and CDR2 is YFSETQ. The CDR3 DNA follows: TGCGCCAGCAGCCCCGGGACTAGCGGGGGGGAGGAGCAGTTCTTC. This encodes CASSPGTSGGEEQFF.

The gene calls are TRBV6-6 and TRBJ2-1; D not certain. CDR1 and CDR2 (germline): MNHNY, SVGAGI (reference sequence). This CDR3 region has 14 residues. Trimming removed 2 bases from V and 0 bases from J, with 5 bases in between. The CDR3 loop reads CASSYPNSYNEQFF. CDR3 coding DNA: TGTGCCAGCAGTTACCCCAACTCCTACAATGAGCAGTTCTTC.